The 8 T cell receptor beta chains presented below share a single source sample, sequenced in a study of control samples from healthy donors and cancer patients. Using immunoSEQ multiplex PCR, the repertoire was profiled, and TCRdb retains in-frame clones only, with some absent. The sample carries around 150,000 clones, approximately 94% recorded once. The sequenced material came from PBMCs. The receptor set was obtained from a man aged 55 to 70 with colorectal cancer.

The rearrangement uses TRBV9 and TRBJ2-5, with D perhaps TRBD2 (6 bases). Germline values: CDR1 SGDLS, CDR2 YYNGEE. CDR3 length: 14 residues. The germline V and J ends were trimmed by 2 bases and 5 bases, with 13 bases remaining between them. The CDR3 DNA sequence: TGTGCCAGCAGCGTCGATGGGGGGTCGGAGACCCAGTACTTC. Its translation: CASSVDGGSETQYF.

V and J are TRBV7-2 and TRBJ2-7; weak D call: TRBD2 (7 bases). Germline values: CDR1 SGHTA, CDR2 FQGNSA. The V end was cut by 5 bases, the J end by 1 base, with 15 bases between. The CDR3 extends over 15 amino acids. This CDR3 reads CASSAGGRVSYEQYF. The CDR3, as DNA: TGTGCCAGCAGCGCCGGGGGGCGGGTGTCCTACGAGCAGTACTTC.

The rearrangement links TRBV6-2 or TRBV6-3 to TRBJ2-5; possibly TRBD1 for D (5 bases). The CDR3 totals 13 residues. The germline V gene has CDR1 MNHEY and CDR2 SVGEGT. Trimming pared 3 bases from V and 5 bases from J, leaving 10 bases between. The CDR3 nucleotides read TGTGCCAGCAGTTATCAGGGTCGGGAGACCCAGTACTTC. Translating it yields CASSYQGRETQYF.

This chain joins TRBV19 and TRBJ2-2; D unclear. The CDR3 is made up of 14 amino acids. Trimming pared 7 bases from V and 3 bases from J, leaving 12 bases between. Germline V gene sequence: CDR1 LNHDA, CDR2 SQIVND (reference sequence). CDR3 amino acids: CASKDPSDTGELFF. CDR3 bases: TGTGCCAGTAAAGACCCCAGTGACACCGGGGAGCTGTTTTTT.

The rearrangement uses TRBV20-1 and TRBJ1-1; 10 nucleotides match TRBD1. V dropped 3 bases and J dropped 5; count of bases not matched to a gene: 6. The CDR3 has 14 residues. Looked up from germline, CDR1 is DFQATT and CDR2 is SNEGSKA (reference sequence). CDR3 DNA: TGCAGTGCTAGTGGGACAGGGGAAGGGACTGAAGCTTTCTTT. This translates into CSASGTGEGTEAFF.

V is TRBV2 and J is TRBJ1-3, with D maybe TRBD1 (5 bases). Trimming shortened V by 4 bases and J by 0 bases, and 16 bases separated the two germline ends. CDR1 is SNHLY and CDR2 is FYNNEI in the germline V gene. The CDR3 consists of 17 residues. Here the CDR3 DNA reads TGTGCCAGCAGTGGGTGGGGGGAATCTAGCTCTGGAAACACCATATATTTT. Its translation is CASSGWGESSSGNTIYF. The variable domain in full, with the rest retrieved from reference TRBV2 and TRBJ1-3, is EPEVTQTPSHQVTQMGQEVILRCVPISNHLYFYWYRQILGQKVEFLVSFYNNEISEKSEIFDDQFSVERPDGSNFTLKIRSTKLEDSAMYFCASSGWGESSSGNTIYFGEGSWLTVV.

In DNA, the CDR3 is TGTGCCAGCAGTTTAATCAGGGGGGATGTGGTAGGGGAGCTGTTTTTT. It yields the protein CASSLIRGDVVGELFF. The gene calls are TRBV27 and TRBJ2-2; D possibly corresponds to TRBD1 (7 bases). V lost 2 bases, J lost 8 bases, and 18 bases lay in between. Germline CDR1 reads MNHEY; CDR2 reads SMNVEV (reference sequence). This CDR3 comprises 16 residues.

The chain's CDR3 is CASSLVGSLGQPQHF. The CDR3 nucleotides are TGTGCCAGCAGCTTAGTAGGCTCCCTGGGTCAGCCCCAGCATTTT. The chain joins TRBV7-2 to TRBJ1-5; D ambiguous. Trimming left V 1 base short and J 6 bases short, with 13 bases between. Per germline, CDR1 SGHTA and CDR2 FQGNSA. The CDR3 is 15 residues long.